One sample yielded the 26 T cell receptor beta chains listed below, sequenced in a study of cytomegalovirus exposure and HLA in healthy donors. PCR was performed using 60 Vbeta and 13 Jbeta primers. TCRdb keeps only in-frame clones here, not all; method: immunoSEQ multiplex PCR. The sample holds more than 110,000 clones, 82% seen once. The sequenced material came from PBMCs. The receptors stem from a man aged 30 to 39 in good health and CMV-seropositive.

The chain has TRBV21-1 and TRBJ1-2; TRBD1, the table's D call, was not compared with the DNA. TRBV21-1 corresponds to a pseudogene. This CDR3 region has 17 residues. The CDR3 region is CASGSRDRGLPKCGYTF. In nucleotides, the CDR3 is TGTGCCAGCGGGTCCCGGGACAGGGGGCTCCCTAAGTGTGGCTACACCTTC.

The rearrangement uses TRBV7-3 and TRBJ1-1; 8 positions agree with TRBD1. The germline CDR1 and CDR2 sequences are SGHTA and FQGTGA. The CDR3 sequence is 14 residues long. Trimming at V came to 4 bases and at J to 5 bases, leaving 6 bases not matched to a gene. The CDR3 nucleotides are TGTGCCAGCAGCTCCCAGGGGGCGTCGACTGAAGCTTTCTTT. Its translation is CASSSQGASTEAFF.

The rearrangement uses TRBV27 and TRBJ2-1, with 8 bases identical to TRBD2. The CDR3 totals 18 residues. J gave up 4 bases and V 0 bases, and 11 bases lay outside the gene matches. Looked up from germline, CDR1 is MNHEY and CDR2 is SMNVEV (reference sequence). CDR3 bases: TGTGCCAGCAGTTTATCGAACGGACGGGGGGGGCGGTACAATGAGCAGTTCTTC. This gives the protein CASSLSNGRGGRYNEQFF.

This sequence joins TRBV7-3 and TRBJ2-3; 11 bases align to TRBD2. With 2 bases clipped from V and 1 base from J, the junction kept 2 bases outside the gene matches. Germline V gene sequence: CDR1 SGHTA, CDR2 FQGTGA. This CDR3 comprises 16 residues. CDR3 residues: CASSLSGLAGTDTQYF. CDR3 sequence (DNA): TGTGCCAGCAGCTTATCGGGACTAGCGGGCACAGATACGCAGTATTTT.

As DNA, the CDR3 is TGTGCCAGCAGCGAGGGGGACAGGGACTTTAAAGCTTTCTTT. It is translated as CASSEGDRDFKAFF. The chain links TRBV9 to TRBJ1-1, with 9 nucleotides matching TRBD1. Germline CDR1 is SGDLS and CDR2 is YYNGEE. The CDR3 is 14 residues long. J lost 9 bases, V lost 3 bases, and 9 bases had no gene match.

V usage is TRBV1 and J usage is TRBJ2-7; the DNA was not used to check the table's D call, TRBD1. TRBV1 is termed a pseudogene. The CDR3 runs to 15 residues. The CDR3 nucleotides read TGCACCAGCAGCCGTTCCGACAGGGGAATCTACGAGCAGTACTTC. Its protein product is CTSSRSDRGIYEQYF.

This clone occurred once. The chain employs TRBV21-1 and TRBJ2-2; the D call TRBD1 from the table was never checked on the DNA. TRBV21-1 is classified as a pseudogene. There are 14 residues in the CDR3. CDR3 amino acids: CASSKGRGTGELFF. In DNA, the CDR3 is TGTGCCAGCAGCAAAGGTAGGGGGACCGGGGAGCTGTTTTTT.

This sequence joins TRBV7-6 and TRBJ2-7; 8 bases fit TRBD2. Germline V CDR1 and CDR2: SGHVS, FNYEAQ. The CDR3 runs 18 residues. V gave up 1 base and J gave up 2 bases; unmatched junction bases: 13. The CDR3 coding sequence is TGTGCCAGCAGCTTAGACCCCAGCGGGAGATTCCACCCCTACGAGCAGTACTTC. Translating gives CASSLDPSGRFHPYEQYF. Full variable domain (rest looked up from reference TRBV7-6 and TRBJ2-7): GAGVSQSPRYKVTKRGQDVALRCDPISGHVSLYWYRQALGQGPEFLTYFNYEAQQDKSGLPNDRFSAERPEGSISTLTIQRTEQRDSAMYRCASSLDPSGRFHPYEQYFGPGTRLTVT.

The CDR3 sequence: CASSLAGRSYEQYF. The CDR3 bases are TGCGCCAGCAGCTTGGCCGGGAGATCCTACGAGCAGTACTTC. V usage is TRBV5-1 and J usage is TRBJ2-5, with D perhaps TRBD2 (6 bases). The J call may be wrong; the DNA end is better matched by TRBJ2-7. The length of the CDR3 is 14 residues. Germline CDR1 and CDR2: SGHRS and YFSETQ.

This chain joins TRBV7-8 and TRBJ2-3; 12 bases are a match to TRBD2. The CDR3 has 16 amino acids. Trimming removed 5 bases from V and 5 bases from J; junction bases left unmatched: 8. Germline-derived CDR1 and CDR2 are SGHVS and FQNEAQ. The CDR3 is CASSKYLAGGQDTQYF. CDR3 DNA sequence: TGTGCCAGCAGCAAATATCTAGCGGGGGGGCAAGATACGCAGTATTTT.

The chain couples TRBV19 to TRBJ2-7; D is ambiguous. The V end was cut by 7 bases, the J end by 7 bases, with 14 bases between. CDR1 LNHDA and CDR2 SQIVND come from the germline V gene (reference sequence). The CDR3 runs to 12 residues. CDR3 nucleotides: TGTGCCAGTATCGACCTTGGCGGTGAGCAGTACTTC. Its translation: CASIDLGGEQYF.

The J gene is TRBJ2-2, the V gene TRBV9; 9 bases match TRBD1. This CDR3 spans 15 amino acids. Per germline, CDR1 SGDLS and CDR2 YYNGEE. The V segment lost 3 bases and the J segment 6 bases; nucleotides outside the gene matches: 6. Here the CDR3 DNA reads TGTGCCAGCAGCGCGGGGACAGGGTGGGCCGGGGAGCTGTTTTTT. Protein sequence: CASSAGTGWAGELFF. The full variable domain, its missing parts supplied by reference TRBV9 and TRBJ2-2, is DSGVTQTPKHLITATGQRVTLRCSPRSGDLSVYWYQQSLDQGLQFLIQYYNGEERAKGNILERFSAQQFPDLHSELNLSSLELGDSALYFCASSAGTGWAGELFFGEGSRLTVL.

Only one count was recorded for this clone. The J gene is TRBJ2-7, the V gene TRBV2, with 10 bases fitting TRBD2. Unmatched junction bases numbered 7, after V lost 6 bases and J lost 2 bases. Per the germline V gene, CDR1 is SNHLY and CDR2 is FYNNEI. The CDR3 spans 15 residues. The CDR3 DNA is TGTGCCAGCAGGGCAGGACTAGCGGTAACCTACGAGCAGTACTTC. As protein: CASRAGLAVTYEQYF.

This clone was seen a handful of times. The chain links TRBV5-1 to TRBJ1-2, with 9 bases that match TRBD1. The CDR3 covers 14 residues. CDR1 and CDR2 from the germline V gene are SGHRS and YFSETQ. V shed 3 bases, J shed 6 bases, and the junction held 6 bases outside the gene matches. The CDR3 sequence: CASSWTGESNGYTF. CDR3 coding DNA: TGCGCCAGCAGCTGGACAGGGGAGTCGAATGGCTACACCTTC. Full variable domain (outside the CDR3, taken from reference TRBV5-1 and TRBJ1-2): KAGVTQTPRYLIKTRGQQVTLSCSPISGHRSVSWYQQTPGQGLQFLFEYFSETQRNKGNFPGRFSGRQFSNSRSEMNVSTLELGDSALYLCASSWTGESNGYTFGSGTRLTVV.

The rearrangement uses TRBV19 and TRBJ2-5; weak D call: TRBD2 (5 bases). The V end was cut by 4 bases, the J end by 7 bases, with 25 bases between. The germline V gene has CDR1 LNHDA and CDR2 SQIVND (reference sequence). The CDR3 spans 17 residues. CDR3 region: CASSTREATSGSMTQYF. The CDR3 DNA reads as TGTGCCAGTAGTACGCGCGAGGCCACTAGTGGTTCTATGACCCAGTACTTC.

The CDR3 spells CASSPGQGLYGYTF. As DNA, the CDR3 is TGTGCCAGCAGCCCGGGACAGGGTCTGTATGGCTACACCTTC. The rearrangement links TRBV28 to TRBJ1-2, with TRBD1 matching 9 bases. V shed 6 bases and J 5 bases; nucleotides not matched to a gene: 7. CDR1 is MDHEN, CDR2 SYDVKM, per germline. CDR3 length: 14 residues.

The chain combines TRBV5-8 with TRBJ2-3; D is perhaps TRBD2 (6 bases). There are 14 residues in the CDR3. CDR1 and CDR2 from the germline V gene are SGHTS and YDEGEE. The V end lost 5 bases, the J end lost 7 bases, and 17 bases lay between the germline ends. The CDR3 region is CASRPPGGSYTQYF. CDR3 DNA sequence: TGTGCCAGCAGGCCTCCTGGGGGGAGTTATACGCAGTATTTT.

The V call is TRBV9, the J call TRBJ2-3; maybe TRBD1 (5 bases). CDR1 SGDLS and CDR2 YYNGEE come from the germline V gene. The germline V and J ends were trimmed by 4 bases and 2 bases, with 14 bases remaining between them. The CDR3 runs to 15 residues. The CDR3 is CASSLLDSHTDTQYF. DNA for the CDR3: TGTGCCAGCAGCCTCTTAGACAGTCACACAGATACGCAGTATTTT.

This clone came up once. The CDR3 protein is CASSLISGDLEQFF. For the CDR3, the DNA is TGTGCCAGCAGTTTAATTAGCGGGGACTTGGAGCAGTTCTTC. The chain joins TRBV27 to TRBJ2-1; 8 bases match TRBD2. The CDR3 spans 14 residues. Germline V gene sequence: CDR1 MNHEY, CDR2 SMNVEV (reference sequence). Losses at the gene ends were 2 bases for V and 10 bases for J; bases not matched to a gene: 7.

The chain carries TRBV27 and TRBJ2-7, with a weak D call TRBD2 (5 bases). This CDR3 has 13 amino acids. Germline CDR1 and CDR2: MNHEY and SMNVEV (reference sequence). The V and J ends lost 10 bases and 3 bases respectively, with 16 bases between them. This CDR3 is CAIRDGVSYEQYF. CDR3 nucleotide sequence: TGTGCCATCCGAGACGGGGTCAGCTACGAGCAGTACTTC.

This clone was found once. The chain couples TRBV27 to TRBJ2-3, with 7 positions matching TRBD2. The CDR3 length is 14 residues. CDR1 is MNHEY, CDR2 SMNVEV, per germline (reference sequence). V shed 5 bases and J 5 bases; nucleotides not matched to a gene: 7. In DNA, the CDR3 is TGTGCCAGCAGTCGACGGGGGGTAGGAGATACGCAGTATTTT. It specifies CASSRRGVGDTQYF.

V usage is TRBV5-1 and J usage is TRBJ2-4, with 7 positions matching TRBD1. The V segment lost 4 bases and the J segment 5 bases; nucleotides outside the gene matches: 6. Germline V CDR1 and CDR2: SGHRS, YFSETQ. The CDR3 is made up of 14 amino acids. In DNA form, the CDR3 reads TGCGCCAGCAGCCTGGGACAGACCGAAAACATTCAGTACTTC. The encoded protein is CASSLGQTENIQYF.

This chain links TRBV5-4 with TRBJ1-6, with TRBD1 identical over 7 bases. Germline V lookup: CDR1 SGHNT, CDR2 YYREEE (reference sequence). The CDR3 runs 16 residues. V trimming: 0 bases; J trimming: 4 bases; junction bases outside the gene matches: 4. Here the CDR3 reads CASSLAAGGYNSPLHF. The CDR3 DNA is TGTGCCAGCAGCTTGGCTGCAGGGGGGTATAATTCACCCCTCCACTTT. The whole variable domain, remainder taken from reference TRBV5-4 and TRBJ1-6, is ETGVTQSPTHLIKTRGQQVTLRCSSQSGHNTVSWYQQALGQGPQFIFQYYREEENGRGNFPPRFSGLQFPNYSSELNVNALELDDSALYLCASSLAAGGYNSPLHFGNGTRLTVT.

The chain is built from TRBV16 and TRBJ2-1; 8 bases are shared with TRBD2. The CDR3 sequence is 15 residues long. CDR1 is KGHSY and CDR2 is FQNENV in the germline V gene. The J segment lost 4 bases and the V segment lost 4 bases, leaving 6 bases of the junction unmatched. In DNA, the CDR3 is TGTGCCAGCAGCCTCCGGATAGCGGGGTACAATGAGCAGTTCTTC. Translation: CASSLRIAGYNEQFF.

The V call is TRBV1, the J call TRBJ2-2; the DNA was not compared with TRBD2, the D call given in the table. TRBV1 is noted as a pseudogene. This CDR3 comprises 16 residues. The CDR3 DNA reads as TGCACCAGCAGCCCGCGGGACGGCTCAGTGGCCGGGGAGCTGTTTTTT. This encodes CTSSPRDGSVAGELFF.

This rearrangement joins TRBV28 to TRBJ1-1; no firm D call. This CDR3 has 14 residues. With 8 bases removed from V and 5 bases from J, the gap between germline ends came to 18 bases. Germline V gene lookup returns CDR1 MDHEN and CDR2 SYDVKM. DNA for the CDR3: TGTGCCAGCCGTAGTCCTCCCTTGGAGACTGAAGCTTTCTTT. As protein: CASRSPPLETEAFF.